One and the same sample provided the 6 T cell receptor beta chains below, sequenced in a study of cytomegalovirus exposure and HLA in healthy donors. The PCR contained 60 Vbeta and 13 Jbeta primers. The method was immunoSEQ multiplex PCR; TCRdb's version includes in-frame clones alone and lacks a portion of them. The data show 200,000 to 250,000 clones, with over 75% seen just once and over 1% held by the top ten. Sequenced input: PBMCs. Every receptor here comes from a human donor in good health.

This rearrangement joins TRBV4-2 to TRBJ2-1, with a tentative D call TRBD2 (6 bases). Trimming pared 1 base from V and 3 bases from J, leaving 16 bases between. The CDR3 extends over 17 amino acids. Germline CDR1 reads LGHNA; CDR2 reads YNFKEQ. CDR3 DNA sequence: TGTGCCAGCAGCCAAGTCCCGTGGCGGGATAGCTACAATGAGCAGTTCTTC. It codes for CASSQVPWRDSYNEQFF.

The V call is TRBV19, the J call TRBJ2-3; D is ambiguous. This CDR3 spans 15 amino acids. Trimming shortened V by 1 base and J by 0 bases, and 8 bases separated the two germline ends. From germline, CDR1 is LNHDA and CDR2 SQIVND (reference sequence). In nucleotides, the CDR3 is TGTGCCAGTAGTATAGCTGCCACTAGCACAGATACGCAGTATTTT. Protein: CASSIAATSTDTQYF.

V is TRBV7-6 and J is TRBJ1-3, with D tentatively TRBD1 (6 bases). V shed 1 base and J shed 3 bases, with 13 bases lying between them. The length of the CDR3 is 16 residues. Germline V lookup: CDR1 SGHVS, CDR2 FNYEAQ. The CDR3, as DNA: TGTGCCAGCAGCTTAGAACAGGGAGGGGTTGGAAACACCATATATTTT. It translates to CASSLEQGGVGNTIYF.

This chain joins TRBV5-1 and TRBJ2-1; 14 bases line up with TRBD2. V gave up 7 bases and J gave up 10 bases; unmatched junction bases: 13. This CDR3 is 16 amino acids long. Germline CDR1 SGHRS, CDR2 YFSETQ. CDR3 region: CASATPGLAGVQEQFF. The DNA of the CDR3 is TGCGCCAGCGCCACCCCGGGACTAGCGGGAGTACAGGAGCAGTTCTTC.

The rearrangement links TRBV10-3 to TRBJ2-1; no reliable D call. There are 13 residues in the CDR3. V was trimmed by 10 bases and J by 5 bases, leaving 15 bases between them. The V gene's germline CDR1 is ENHRY and CDR2 SYGVKD. CDR3 loop: CASVGAADNEQFF. For the CDR3, the DNA is TGTGCCAGCGTCGGAGCCGCGGACAATGAGCAGTTCTTC.

The chain uses TRBV11-2 and TRBJ2-3; the match to TRBD1 covers 9 bases. This CDR3 is built from 18 residues. J was trimmed by 8 bases and V by 2 bases; bases with no gene match: 17. From germline, CDR1 is SGHAT and CDR2 FQNNGV. For the CDR3, the DNA is TGTGCCAGCAGCTTACATACTTTTGGGACAGGGAGATCCGTTACGCAGTATTTT. This sequence encodes CASSLHTFGTGRSVTQYF.